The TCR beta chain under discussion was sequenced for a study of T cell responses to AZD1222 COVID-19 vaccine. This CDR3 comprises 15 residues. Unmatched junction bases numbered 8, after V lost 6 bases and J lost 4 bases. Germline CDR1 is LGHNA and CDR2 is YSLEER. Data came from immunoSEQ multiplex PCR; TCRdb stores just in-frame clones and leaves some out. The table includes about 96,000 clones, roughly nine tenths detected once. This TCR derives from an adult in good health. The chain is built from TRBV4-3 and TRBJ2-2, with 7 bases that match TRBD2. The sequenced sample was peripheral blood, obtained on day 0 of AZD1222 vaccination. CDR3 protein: CASRPERGLTGELFF. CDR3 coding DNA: TGCGCCAGCAGACCGGAGCGGGGACTCACCGGGGAGCTGTTTTTT.